This T cell receptor (beta chain) was documented in a study of blood T cell repertoires in COVID-19. Study as a whole: PBMCs, B-cell-depleted T cells, or T cells were the source of the cDNA or gDNA that made up the material.

Sequenced by immunoSEQ multiplex PCR; TCRdb stores in-frame clones only, minus some. The sample includes some 270,000 clones, about 85% seen only once; the top ten take about 7%. Germline V gene lookup returns CDR1 SGHDN and CDR2 FVKESK. The CDR3 contains 15 residues. V was shortened by 1 base and J by 2 bases, with 12 bases between the two germline ends. The sample comprised PBMCs or T cells enriched from blood (not recorded which). The clonotype comes from a woman aged 50 to 60 who had been exposed to COVID-19. The genes are TRBV14 and TRBJ2-7, with D possibly TRBD2 on 6 matching bases. The CDR3 region is CASSQGDFTPYEQYF. The CDR3 DNA reads as TGTGCCAGCAGCCAAGGGGACTTTACCCCCTACGAGCAGTACTTC.